The next 24 T cell receptor beta chains were all read from a single sample in a study of OX40 agonist ivuxolimab in advanced cancers. Method: immunoSEQ multiplex PCR; TCRdb's copy keeps in-frame clones and lacks some. The sample contains more than 65,000 clones, approximately 87% of which appear only once. This specimen consisted of CD4+ or CD8+ T cells sorted from blood, obtained in a trial of the OX40 agonist ivuxolimab. Every receptor here comes from an adult with an advanced solid tumor such as melanoma, head and neck, liver or kidney cancer.

The count of this clone is one. The rearrangement uses TRBV11-1 and TRBJ2-1, with TRBD2 identical over 10 bases. The junction had 6 bases not matched to a gene; V was cut back by 4 bases and J by 0 bases. This CDR3 comprises 17 residues. The germline V gene encodes CDR1 SGHAT and CDR2 FQDESV (reference sequence). As DNA, the CDR3 is TGTGCCAGCAGCTCGACACTAGCGGGGAGCTCCTACAATGAGCAGTTCTTC. It is translated as CASSSTLAGSSYNEQFF.

This rearrangement joins TRBV13 to TRBJ2-5, with a tentative D call TRBD1 (6 bases). The CDR3 extends over 13 amino acids. Germline-derived CDR1 and CDR2 are PRHDT and FYEKMQ (reference sequence). Between the trimmed V and J ends, which lost 5 bases and 2 bases, there was a span of 9 bases. This CDR3 is CASSPRGQETQYF. The CDR3 region has the DNA TGTGCCAGCAGCCCGAGGGGGCAAGAGACCCAGTACTTC.

The chain has TRBV5-1 and TRBJ2-4; TRBD2 aligns across 14 bases. CDR3 length: 14 residues. Per the germline V gene, CDR1 is SGHRS and CDR2 is YFSETQ. J lost 9 bases, V lost 4 bases, and 3 bases had no gene match. This chain's CDR3 is CASSPGLAGGIQYF. As DNA, the CDR3 is TGCGCCAGCAGCCCAGGACTAGCGGGAGGCATTCAGTACTTC.

This sequence joins TRBV25-1 and TRBJ1-5; D might be TRBD1 (5 bases). The CDR3 runs to 14 residues. V was clipped by 3 bases and J by 5 bases, with 11 bases between them. CDR1 and CDR2 from the germline V gene are MGHDK and SYGVNS. The DNA of the CDR3 is TGTGCCAGCAGTGATTGGGGCAGTTATCAGCCCCAGCATTTT. Residues: CASSDWGSYQPQHF.

The V and J genes are TRBV11-2 and TRBJ2-7, with D unclear. The germline gives CDR1 SGHAT, CDR2 FQNNGV. The V end was cut by 5 bases, the J end by 1 base, with 15 bases between. This CDR3 has 15 amino acids. CDR3 nucleotide sequence: TGTGCCAGCAGCCGAATCCTCGGCGAATCCTACGAGCAGTACTTC. Translated, it gives CASSRILGESYEQYF.

The rearrangement links TRBV30 to TRBJ1-6; 8 nucleotides line up with TRBD1. V was pared by 5 bases and J by 6 bases, with 3 bases of the junction left unmatched. Germline loops: CDR1 GTSNPN, CDR2 SVGIG (reference sequence). CDR3 size: 13 residues. CDR3 region: CAWGQGLNSPLHF. The CDR3 region has the DNA TGTGCCTGGGGACAGGGACTTAATTCACCCCTCCACTTT.

The V and J genes are TRBV7-8 and TRBJ1-5, with 8 bases aligning to TRBD1. Losses at the gene ends were 1 base for V and 1 base for J; bases not matched to a gene: 6. The germline gives CDR1 SGHVS, CDR2 FQNEAQ. The CDR3 sequence is 17 residues long. The CDR3, as DNA: TGTGCCAGCAGCTTAGTTGGACAGGGATGGAGCAATCAGCCCCAGCATTTT. This codes for CASSLVGQGWSNQPQHF. Full variable domain (remainder filled in from reference TRBV7-8 and TRBJ1-5): GAGVSQSPRYKVAKRGQDVALRCDPISGHVSLFWYQQALGQGPEFLTYFQNEAQLDKSGLPSDRFFAERPEGSVSTLKIQRTQQEDSAVYLCASSLVGQGWSNQPQHFGDGTRLSIL.

V and J are TRBV5-1 and TRBJ2-5; D is unresolved. The CDR3 length is 13 residues. Germline CDR1 and CDR2: SGHRS and YFSETQ. Trimming removed 0 bases from V and 4 bases from J, with 7 bases in between. CDR3 residues: CASSLVDSETQYF. CDR3 sequence (DNA): TGCGCCAGCAGCTTGGTTGACTCAGAGACCCAGTACTTC.

The chain recombines TRBV9 with TRBJ1-2, with D perhaps TRBD1 (5 bases). The V end was cut by 5 bases, the J end by 8 bases, with 22 bases between. The CDR3 is made up of 15 amino acids. Germline V gives CDR1 SGDLS, CDR2 YYNGEE. The CDR3 region has the DNA TGTGCCAGCAGTCTTAGCCCAGCAGGGCCAGAGGGCTACACCTTC. Translated, it gives CASSLSPAGPEGYTF.

The chain combines TRBV6-6 with TRBJ1-4; no definite D call. The CDR3 spans 11 residues. Germline CDR1 MNHNY, CDR2 SVGAGI (reference sequence). V was clipped by 6 bases and J by 2 bases, with 1 base between them. CDR3 residues: CASSTNEKLFF. DNA of the CDR3: TGTGCCAGCAGCACTAATGAAAAACTGTTTTTT.

The genes are TRBV7-8 and TRBJ1-4; 11 bases fit TRBD1. J lost 0 bases, V lost 5 bases, and 14 bases had no gene match. CDR1 and CDR2 from the germline V gene are SGHVS and FQNEAQ. This CDR3 comprises 20 residues. This chain's CDR3 is CASSQERTGGRATTNEKLFF. The CDR3 region has the DNA TGTGCCAGCAGCCAGGAAAGGACAGGGGGCCGGGCTACAACTAATGAAAAACTGTTTTTT.

The genes are TRBV7-8 and TRBJ1-1; a possible D gene is TRBD1 (5 bases). With 6 bases removed from V and 2 bases from J, the gap between germline ends came to 22 bases. The CDR3 is 17 amino acids. CDR1 is SGHVS, CDR2 FQNEAQ, per germline. The CDR3 sequence is CASSRRPGTPLNTEAFF. As DNA, the CDR3 is TGTGCCAGCAGTCGACGACCCGGGACGCCGTTAAACACTGAAGCTTTCTTT.

CDR3 coding DNA: TGTGCCAGCAGCTTAGTGTATGGGAGGGCCGTCTACAATGAGCAGTTCTTC. This encodes CASSLVYGRAVYNEQFF. The chain uses TRBV7-2 and TRBJ2-1, with 7 bases identical to TRBD2. Germline CDR1 is SGHTA and CDR2 is FQGNSA. V lost 1 base, J lost 3 bases, and 9 bases stayed unmatched. The CDR3 is 17 residues long. The variable domain in full, with the rest retrieved from reference TRBV7-2 and TRBJ2-1, is GAGVSQSPSNKVTEKGKDVELRCDPISGHTALYWYRQSLGQGLEFLIYFQGNSAPDKSGLPSDRFSAERTGGSVSTLTIQRTQQEDSAVYLCASSLVYGRAVYNEQFFGPGTRLTVL.

The V call is TRBV5-1, the J call TRBJ1-2; D unclear. Germline assignment: CDR1 SGHRS and CDR2 YFSETQ. This CDR3 is built from 16 residues. The V gene lost 0 bases and the J gene lost 0 bases, with 12 bases spanning the gap. The CDR3 loop is CASSLAFSQTNYGYTF. In DNA form, the CDR3 reads TGCGCCAGCAGCTTGGCCTTTTCTCAAACTAACTATGGCTACACCTTC.

V and J are TRBV2 and TRBJ1-1; no reliable D call. Germline V gives CDR1 SNHLY, CDR2 FYNNEI. The V and J ends lost 6 bases and 0 bases respectively, with 11 bases between them. This CDR3 is built from 14 residues. CDR3 sequence: CASRTGRMNTEAFF. For the CDR3, the DNA is TGTGCCAGCAGAACTGGCAGGATGAACACTGAAGCTTTCTTT.

This sequence joins TRBV2 and TRBJ2-2; D is unresolved. Trimming cost V 1 base and J 0 bases, with 9 bases left between them. From germline, CDR1 is SNHLY and CDR2 FYNNEI. This CDR3 region has 16 residues. The chain's CDR3 is CASSEGYSANTGELFF. The CDR3 DNA sequence: TGTGCCAGCAGTGAAGGATACAGCGCGAACACCGGGGAGCTGTTTTTT.

V and J are TRBV7-2 and TRBJ2-7, with D maybe TRBD1 (6 bases). This CDR3 is built from 11 residues. Trimming left V 5 bases short and J 7 bases short, with 9 bases between. Germline loops: CDR1 SGHTA, CDR2 FQGNSA. CDR3 nucleotides: TGTGCCAGCAGCCAGGGGCGGGAGCAGTACTTC. It codes for CASSQGREQYF.

This clone is a singleton in its sample. The CDR3 DNA reads as TGCGCCAGCAGTGAGTCCCGTGGGTCTGAGATCACAGATACGCAGTATTTT. Its protein product is CASSESRGSEITDTQYF. The chain joins TRBV10-2 to TRBJ2-3; D not certain. The CDR3 is made up of 17 amino acids. V dropped 0 bases and J dropped 2 bases, with 15 bases sitting between them. The germline V gene has CDR1 WSHSY and CDR2 SAAADI.

CDR3 protein: CASTRAAGSNQPQHF. Here the CDR3 DNA reads TGTGCCAGCACTCGAGCGGCGGGGAGCAATCAGCCCCAGCATTTT. This chain links TRBV2 with TRBJ1-5, with unresolved D. The V gene's germline CDR1 is SNHLY and CDR2 FYNNEI. Trimming stripped 7 bases from V and 1 base from J, with 14 bases between. The CDR3 extends over 15 amino acids.

The count of this clone is one. J is TRBJ2-4 and V is TRBV19; TRBD1 is a possible D gene (5 bases). Trimming took 2 bases from V and 4 from J, leaving 12 bases between them. CDR3 length: 15 residues. Germline V gene sequence: CDR1 LNHDA, CDR2 SQIVND (reference sequence). As DNA, the CDR3 is TGTGCCAGTAGTATAACAAGGGGCTCTAAAAACATTCAGTACTTC. Translating gives CASSITRGSKNIQYF.

The chain employs TRBV5-1 and TRBJ2-7; maybe TRBD1 (6 bases). This CDR3 is 15 amino acids long. Germline CDR1 SGHRS, CDR2 YFSETQ. The germline V and J ends were trimmed by 0 bases and 2 bases, with 12 bases remaining between them. CDR3 sequence reads: CASSLGTAYAYEQYF. CDR3 in DNA: TGCGCCAGCAGCTTGGGGACAGCCTATGCCTACGAGCAGTACTTC.

V usage is TRBV19 and J usage is TRBJ2-7; 9 positions match TRBD1. CDR1 is LNHDA and CDR2 is SQIVND in the germline V gene (reference sequence). CDR3 length: 14 amino acids. Losses at the gene ends were 7 bases for V and 3 bases for J; bases not matched to a gene: 7. CDR3 nucleotides: TGTGCCAGTAAAAGACAGGGGGGAATCTACGAGCAGTACTTC. Protein: CASKRQGGIYEQYF.

V and J are TRBV4-2 and TRBJ2-7; no clear D gene. V dropped 0 bases and J dropped 2 bases, with 11 bases sitting between them. The CDR3 consists of 15 residues. The germline V gene encodes CDR1 LGHNA and CDR2 YNFKEQ. CDR3 coding DNA: TGTGCCAGCAGCCAAGACGTGACACTGACCTACGAGCAGTACTTC. Translation gives CASSQDVTLTYEQYF.

The chain couples TRBV6-5 to TRBJ1-5; the match to TRBD1 covers 10 bases. This CDR3 has 14 amino acids. The germline gives CDR1 MNHEY, CDR2 SVGAGI. Losses at the gene ends were 6 bases for V and 7 bases for J; bases not matched to a gene: 6. The CDR3 region has the DNA TGTGCCAGCAGAGGACAGGGGGTTTACCAGCCCCAGCATTTT. Amino acid sequence: CASRGQGVYQPQHF.